This TCR beta chain comes out of a study of blood T cell repertoires in COVID-19. CDR1 and CDR2 (germline): SGHDN, FVKESK. This CDR3 is 15 amino acids long. Trimming shortened V by 2 bases and J by 2 bases, and 12 bases separated the two germline ends. Profiled with immunoSEQ multiplex PCR; TCRdb holds only in-frame clones, not every one. The table lists about 380,000 clones, 85% to 90% of them singletons. This receptor was taken from a man between 18 and 35 years old with active or convalescent COVID-19. The J gene is TRBJ1-2, the V gene TRBV14; D gene uncertain. Sequencing used peripheral blood. CDR3 in amino acids: CASSQTREGNYGYTF. CDR3 bases: TGTGCCAGCAGCCAAACTAGGGAAGGCAACTATGGCTACACCTTC.